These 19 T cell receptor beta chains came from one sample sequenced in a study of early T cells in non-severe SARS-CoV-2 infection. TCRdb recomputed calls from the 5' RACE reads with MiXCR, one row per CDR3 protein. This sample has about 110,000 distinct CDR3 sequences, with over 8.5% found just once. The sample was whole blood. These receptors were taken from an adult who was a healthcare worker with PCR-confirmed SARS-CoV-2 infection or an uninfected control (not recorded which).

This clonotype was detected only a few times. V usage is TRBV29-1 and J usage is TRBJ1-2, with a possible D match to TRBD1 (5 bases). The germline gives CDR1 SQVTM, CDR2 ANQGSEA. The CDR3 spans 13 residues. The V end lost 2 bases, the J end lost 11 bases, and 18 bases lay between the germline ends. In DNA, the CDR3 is TGCAGCGTTGAACATGGGACCGCCAGTGGGTACACCTTC. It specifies CSVEHGTASGYTF.

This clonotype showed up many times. CDR3 in amino acids: CSVVVGRQRSNEQFF. CDR3 DNA: TGCAGCGTTGTGGTCGGACGCCAGCGGTCGAATGAGCAGTTCTTC. This rearrangement joins TRBV29-1 to TRBJ2-1; D may be TRBD2 (5 bases). Germline V gene lookup returns CDR1 SQVTM and CDR2 ANQGSEA. The V end lost 4 bases, the J end lost 7 bases, and 20 bases lay between the germline ends. The CDR3 loop spans 15 amino acids.

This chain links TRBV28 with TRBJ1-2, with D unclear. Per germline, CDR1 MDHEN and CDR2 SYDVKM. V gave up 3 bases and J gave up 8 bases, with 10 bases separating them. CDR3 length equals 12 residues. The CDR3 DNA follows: TGTGCCAGCAGTTTCGGGGATAACGGCTACACCTTC. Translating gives CASSFGDNGYTF.

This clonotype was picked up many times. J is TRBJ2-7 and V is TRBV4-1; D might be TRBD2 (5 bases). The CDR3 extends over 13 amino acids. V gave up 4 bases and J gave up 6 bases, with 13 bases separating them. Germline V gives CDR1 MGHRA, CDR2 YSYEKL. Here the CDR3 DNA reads TGCGCCAGCAGCCCCTCATTGCGGGCCGAGCAGTACTTC. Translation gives CASSPSLRAEQYF.

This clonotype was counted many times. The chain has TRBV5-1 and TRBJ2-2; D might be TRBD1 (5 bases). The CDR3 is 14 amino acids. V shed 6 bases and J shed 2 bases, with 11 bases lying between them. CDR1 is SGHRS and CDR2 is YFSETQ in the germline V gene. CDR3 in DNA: TGCGCCAGCACCGAGGACACAAACACCGGGGAGCTGTTTTTT. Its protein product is CASTEDTNTGELFF.

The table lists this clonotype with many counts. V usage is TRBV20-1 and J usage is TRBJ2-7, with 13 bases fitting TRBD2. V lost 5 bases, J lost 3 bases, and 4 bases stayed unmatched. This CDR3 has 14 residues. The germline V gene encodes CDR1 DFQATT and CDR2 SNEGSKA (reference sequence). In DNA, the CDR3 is TGCAGTGCTCCTAGACTAGCGGGAGGCTACGAGCAGTACTTC. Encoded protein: CSAPRLAGGYEQYF.

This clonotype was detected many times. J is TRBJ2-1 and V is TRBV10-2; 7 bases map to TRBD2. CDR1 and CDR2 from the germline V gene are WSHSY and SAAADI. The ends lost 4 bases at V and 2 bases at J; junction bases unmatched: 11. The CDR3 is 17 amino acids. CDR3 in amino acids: CASSGSLTSVTYNEQFF. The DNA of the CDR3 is TGCGCCAGCAGTGGGTCCCTAACTAGCGTTACCTACAATGAGCAGTTCTTC.

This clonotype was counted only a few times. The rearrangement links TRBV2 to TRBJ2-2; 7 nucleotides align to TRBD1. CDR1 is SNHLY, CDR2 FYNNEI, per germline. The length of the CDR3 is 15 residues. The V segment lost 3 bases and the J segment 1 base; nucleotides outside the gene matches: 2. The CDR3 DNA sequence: TGTGCCAGCAGTGACCGGACAGGGAACACCGGGGAGCTGTTTTTT. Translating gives CASSDRTGNTGELFF.

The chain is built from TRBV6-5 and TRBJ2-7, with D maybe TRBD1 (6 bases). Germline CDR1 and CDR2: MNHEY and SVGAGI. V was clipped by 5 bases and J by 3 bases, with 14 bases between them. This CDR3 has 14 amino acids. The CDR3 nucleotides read TGTGCCAGCAGTACAGGGTTTGGGAGCTACGAGCAGTACTTC. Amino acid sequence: CASSTGFGSYEQYF.

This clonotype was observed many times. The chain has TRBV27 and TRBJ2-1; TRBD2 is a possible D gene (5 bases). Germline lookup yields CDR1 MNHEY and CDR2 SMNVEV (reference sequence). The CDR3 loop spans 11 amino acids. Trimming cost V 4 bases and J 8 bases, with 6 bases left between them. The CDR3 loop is CASSWRDEQFF. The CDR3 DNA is TGTGCCAGCAGTTGGCGGGATGAGCAGTTCTTC.

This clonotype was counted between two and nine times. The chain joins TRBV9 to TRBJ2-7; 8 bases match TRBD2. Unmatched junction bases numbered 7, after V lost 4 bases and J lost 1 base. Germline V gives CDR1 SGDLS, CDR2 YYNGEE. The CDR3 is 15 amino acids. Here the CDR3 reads CASSSGTRSSYEQYF. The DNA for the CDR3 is TGTGCCAGCAGCTCCGGGACTAGGTCATCCTACGAGCAGTACTTC.

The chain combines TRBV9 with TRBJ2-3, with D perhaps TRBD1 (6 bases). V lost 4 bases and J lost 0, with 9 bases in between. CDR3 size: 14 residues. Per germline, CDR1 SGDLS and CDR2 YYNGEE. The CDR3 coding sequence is TGTGCCAGCAGCAGGGGGTTTAGCACAGATACGCAGTATTTT. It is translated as CASSRGFSTDTQYF. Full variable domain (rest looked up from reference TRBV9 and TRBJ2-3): DSGVTQTPKHLITATGQRVTLRCSPRSGDLSVYWYQQSLDQGLQFLIQYYNGEERAKGNILERFSAQQFPDLHSELNLSSLELGDSALYFCASSRGFSTDTQYFGPGTRLTVL.

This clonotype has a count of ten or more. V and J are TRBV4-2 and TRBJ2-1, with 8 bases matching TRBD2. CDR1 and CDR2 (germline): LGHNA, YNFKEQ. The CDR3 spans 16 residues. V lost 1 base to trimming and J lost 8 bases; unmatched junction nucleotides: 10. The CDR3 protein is CASSQGYVAGIDEQFF. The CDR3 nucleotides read TGTGCCAGCAGCCAAGGGTACGTAGCGGGAATCGATGAGCAGTTCTTC.

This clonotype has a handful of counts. The chain's CDR3 is CASSERQAGTEQFF. CDR3 sequence (DNA): TGTGCCAGCAGTGAGAGACAGGCGGGGACTGAGCAGTTCTTC. The chain joins TRBV6-4 to TRBJ2-1, with D possibly being TRBD1 or TRBD2 (6 bases each). In germline, CDR1 is MRHNA, CDR2 SNTAGT. Trimming took off 3 bases at V and 9 bases at J, with 15 bases between the two ends. The CDR3 consists of 14 residues.

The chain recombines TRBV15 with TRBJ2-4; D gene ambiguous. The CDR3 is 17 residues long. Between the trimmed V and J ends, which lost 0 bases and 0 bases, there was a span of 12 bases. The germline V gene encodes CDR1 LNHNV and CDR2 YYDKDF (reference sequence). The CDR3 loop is CATSRETRPAAKNIQYF. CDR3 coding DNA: TGTGCCACCAGCAGAGAAACGCGCCCCGCAGCCAAAAACATTCAGTACTTC. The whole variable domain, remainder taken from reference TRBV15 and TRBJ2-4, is DAMVIQNPRYQVTQFGKPVTLSCSQTLNHNVMYWYQQKSSQAPKLLFHYYDKDFNNEADTPDNFQSRRPNTSFCFLDIRSPGLGDTAMYLCATSRETRPAAKNIQYFGAGTRLSVL.

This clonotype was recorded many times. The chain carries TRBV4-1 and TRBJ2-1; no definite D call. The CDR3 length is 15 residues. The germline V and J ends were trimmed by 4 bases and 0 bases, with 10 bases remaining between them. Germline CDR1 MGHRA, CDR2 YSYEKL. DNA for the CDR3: TGCGCCAGCAGCCCCGCGCTCGCCTCCTACAATGAGCAGTTCTTC. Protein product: CASSPALASYNEQFF.

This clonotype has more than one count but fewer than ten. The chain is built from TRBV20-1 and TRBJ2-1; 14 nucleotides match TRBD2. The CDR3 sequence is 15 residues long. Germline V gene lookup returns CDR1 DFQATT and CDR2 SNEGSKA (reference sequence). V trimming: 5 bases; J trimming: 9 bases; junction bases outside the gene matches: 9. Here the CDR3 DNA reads TGCAGTGCTTTAACCGGGACTAGCGGGAGTAGTGAGCAGTTCTTC. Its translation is CSALTGTSGSSEQFF.

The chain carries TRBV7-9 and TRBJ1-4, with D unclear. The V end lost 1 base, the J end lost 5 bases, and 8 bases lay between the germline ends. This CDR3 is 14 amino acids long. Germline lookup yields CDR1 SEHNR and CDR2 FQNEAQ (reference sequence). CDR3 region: CASSLGGYNEKLFF. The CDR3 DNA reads TGTGCCAGCAGCTTAGGCGGTTACAATGAAAAACTGTTTTTT.

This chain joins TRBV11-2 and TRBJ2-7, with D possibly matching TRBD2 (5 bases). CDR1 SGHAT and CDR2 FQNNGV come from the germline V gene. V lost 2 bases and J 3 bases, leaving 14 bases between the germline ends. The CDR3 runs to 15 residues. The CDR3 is CASSLNPDGDYEQYF. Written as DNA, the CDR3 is TGTGCCAGCAGCTTAAACCCCGACGGGGACTACGAGCAGTACTTC.